The 31 T cell receptor beta chains given below trace back to one sample, sequenced in a study of CD8 T cells in Susac syndrome. Reverse transcription of 0.5 to 1 ug RNA used random hexamers. TCRdb re-called the immunoSEQ multiplex PCR reads through MiXCR, storing one row per CDR3 protein. The data contain just over 150,000 distinct CDR3 sequences, over 85% of them singletons. Specimen: CD8+ T cells from PBMCs. The receptors shown here come from a human donor with multiple sclerosis.

The chain carries TRBV5-4 and TRBJ2-5, with D hard to call. Germline values: CDR1 SGHNT, CDR2 YYREEE (reference sequence). V lost 1 base, J lost 2 bases, and 6 bases lay in between. There are 13 residues in the CDR3. CDR3 sequence reads: CASSLRPQETQYF. The CDR3 DNA follows: TGTGCCAGCAGCTTGAGACCACAAGAGACCCAGTACTTC. The complete variable domain, with remaining parts taken from reference TRBV5-4 and TRBJ2-5, reads ETGVTQSPTHLIKTRGQQVTLRCSSQSGHNTVSWYQQALGQGPQFIFQYYREEENGRGNFPPRFSGLQFPNYSSELNVNALELDDSALYLCASSLRPQETQYFGPGTRLLVL.

The rearrangement uses TRBV4-2 and TRBJ1-6; maybe TRBD1 (5 bases). Germline CDR1 and CDR2: LGHNA and YNFKEQ. The CDR3 runs to 14 residues. The germline V and J ends were trimmed by 1 base and 10 bases, with 11 bases remaining between them. The CDR3 here is CASSQVEGFSPLHF. For the CDR3, the DNA is TGTGCCAGCAGCCAAGTGGAGGGGTTCTCACCCCTCCACTTT.

The CDR3 region is CASGDTRDSTDTQYF. The DNA for the CDR3 is TGCGCCAGCGGGGATACTCGGGACTCCACAGATACGCAGTATTTT. The chain couples TRBV23-1 to TRBJ2-3; maybe TRBD2 (6 bases). TRBV23-1 is placed among ORFs of uncertain function. The CDR3 totals 15 residues. Deletions cut 8 bases from V and 2 bases from J, with 17 bases between.

The genes are TRBV20-1 and TRBJ2-7, with TRBD1 matching over 7 bases. J was trimmed by 0 bases and V by 3 bases; bases with no gene match: 5. The CDR3 is made up of 14 amino acids. The V gene's germline CDR1 is DFQATT and CDR2 SNEGSKA (reference sequence). In DNA form, the CDR3 reads TGCAGTGCTAGGGTGAGACAGGGCTCCTACGAGCAGTACTTC. Amino acid sequence: CSARVRQGSYEQYF.

The chain uses TRBV20-1 and TRBJ2-7, with D possibly matching TRBD1 (6 bases). Between the trimmed V and J ends, which lost 0 bases and 3 bases, there was a span of 21 bases. Germline V gene sequence: CDR1 DFQATT, CDR2 SNEGSKA (reference sequence). The CDR3 length is 17 residues. In DNA form, the CDR3 reads TGCAGTGCTAGAGACCTGACCCGTCAGGGGCCAAGCTACGAGCAGTACTTC. Its protein is CSARDLTRQGPSYEQYF.

The rearrangement links TRBV2 to TRBJ2-7, with 9 bases lining up with TRBD1. The V gene end was trimmed by 9 bases and the J gene end by 3 bases; junction bases not matched to a gene: 9. Per germline, CDR1 SNHLY and CDR2 FYNNEI. The CDR3 extends over 14 amino acids. The DNA of the CDR3 is TGTGCCAGTAGTACAGGGGGCGCGAACTACGAGCAGTACTTC. Amino acid sequence: CASSTGGANYEQYF.

V and J are TRBV13 and TRBJ2-3; 8 bases match TRBD2. The CDR3 runs 13 residues. Trimming took 10 bases from V and 4 from J; bases not matched to a gene: 7. Germline CDR1 PRHDT, CDR2 FYEKMQ (reference sequence). The CDR3 bases are TGTGCCACTTGCGGGGGGCCCGCAGATACGCAGTATTTT. This translates into CATCGGPADTQYF.

The chain has TRBV14 and TRBJ2-7, with D uncertain. Germline V lookup: CDR1 SGHDN, CDR2 FVKESK. The CDR3 has 13 residues. V was clipped by 1 base and J by 3 bases, with 7 bases between them. CDR3 in amino acids: CASSQGIGYEQYF. The CDR3 bases are TGTGCCAGCAGCCAAGGGATAGGCTACGAGCAGTACTTC.

V and J are TRBV2 and TRBJ2-1; the match to TRBD1 covers 11 bases. J was trimmed by 8 bases and V by 6 bases; bases with no gene match: 6. This CDR3 contains 14 residues. The germline V gene has CDR1 SNHLY and CDR2 FYNNEI. CDR3 coding DNA: TGTGCCAGCAGAGGGACAGGGGGTTTCGATGAGCAGTTCTTC. It codes for CASRGTGGFDEQFF.

This sequence joins TRBV7-2 and TRBJ1-2, with D uncertain. The V and J ends lost 2 bases and 2 bases respectively, with 12 bases between them. CDR1 is SGHTA, CDR2 FQGNSA, per germline. CDR3 length: 15 residues. CDR3 bases: TGTGCCAGCAGCTTACTGTCGGTTAAAAACTATGGCTACACCTTC. This sequence encodes CASSLLSVKNYGYTF.

In DNA, the CDR3 is TGCGCCAGCAGCCAAGAAAACTCCAATGAGCAGTTCTTC. It codes for CASSQENSNEQFF. V is TRBV4-1 and J is TRBJ2-1; D gene uncertain. CDR3 size: 13 residues. Germline V lookup: CDR1 MGHRA, CDR2 YSYEKL. Trimming pared 0 bases from V and 6 bases from J, leaving 6 bases between.

This clonotype was recorded only once. The chain links TRBV27 to TRBJ2-3, with TRBD1 identical over 10 bases. CDR1 is MNHEY and CDR2 is SMNVEV in the germline V gene (reference sequence). Trimming cost V 7 bases and J 5 bases; bases outside gene matches: 9. The CDR3 is made up of 15 amino acids. The CDR3 bases are TGTGCCAGCACCACGACAGGGGGCGTGGGAGATACGCAGTATTTT. Translated: CASTTTGGVGDTQYF.

The rearrangement links TRBV23-1 to TRBJ2-7, with D perhaps matching TRBD1 (5 bases). TRBV23-1 counts as an open reading frame of uncertain function. The CDR3 runs 16 residues. The V gene lost 4 bases and the J gene lost 4 bases, with 20 bases spanning the gap. The CDR3 sequence: CASSRPSSRALYEQYF. The CDR3, as DNA: TGCGCCAGCAGTCGTCCCTCGTCCAGGGCCCTTTACGAGCAGTACTTC.

The V and J genes are TRBV27 and TRBJ2-7; a possible D gene is TRBD2 (5 bases). Trimming removed 2 bases at V and 3 bases at J, with 14 bases between. CDR1 is MNHEY and CDR2 is SMNVEV in the germline V gene (reference sequence). This CDR3 is 15 amino acids long. The CDR3 protein is CASSLGGELRYEQYF. The CDR3 coding sequence is TGTGCCAGCAGTTTAGGTGGGGAGCTTCGCTACGAGCAGTACTTC.

This chain joins TRBV15 and TRBJ2-7, with D unresolved. CDR1 LNHNV and CDR2 YYDKDF come from the germline V gene (reference sequence). V lost 0 bases to trimming and J lost 7 bases, with 10 bases between them. The CDR3 runs to 13 residues. CDR3 sequence: CATSRDKVREQYF. The DNA for the CDR3 is TGTGCCACCAGCAGAGATAAAGTACGAGAGCAGTACTTC.

J is TRBJ2-5 and V is TRBV15; D remains ambiguous. V lost 2 bases to trimming and J lost 5 bases, with 15 bases between them. Germline V lookup: CDR1 LNHNV, CDR2 YYDKDF (reference sequence). The CDR3 is 15 amino acids. In DNA, the CDR3 is TGTGCCACCAGCAGATTGGCCCCTGGGGTGGAGACCCAGTACTTC. Translated: CATSRLAPGVETQYF. The complete variable domain, with remaining parts taken from reference TRBV15 and TRBJ2-5, reads DAMVIQNPRYQVTQFGKPVTLSCSQTLNHNVMYWYQQKSSQAPKLLFHYYDKDFNNEADTPDNFQSRRPNTSFCFLDIRSPGLGDTAMYLCATSRLAPGVETQYFGPGTRLLVL.

V and J are TRBV23-1 and TRBJ2-4; the match to TRBD1 covers 10 bases. TRBV23-1 is noted as an ORF with a role that remains uncertain. The CDR3 covers 19 residues. After removal of 3 bases from V and 0 bases from J, the junction contained 11 bases not matched to a gene. Written as DNA, the CDR3 is TGCGCCAGCAGTCAGGGGACAGGGGCGCTAACCATAGCCAAAAACATTCAGTACTTC. Protein: CASSQGTGALTIAKNIQYF.

CDR3: CASSSTSGYTGELFF. The CDR3 DNA reads as TGTGCCAGCAGTTCGACTAGCGGCTACACCGGGGAGCTGTTTTTT. The chain employs TRBV27 and TRBJ2-2; 9 bases are a match to TRBD2. Germline loops: CDR1 MNHEY, CDR2 SMNVEV (reference sequence). The CDR3 sequence is 15 residues long. With 4 bases clipped from V and 3 bases from J, the junction kept 3 bases outside the gene matches.

The chain couples TRBV7-9 to TRBJ1-2; D gene unclear. V lost 5 bases to trimming and J lost 0 bases, with 13 bases between them. The germline V gene has CDR1 SEHNR and CDR2 FQNEAQ (reference sequence). The CDR3 is 15 amino acids. The DNA of the CDR3 is TGTGCCAGCAGCGAGGGCCAGGAGACTAACTATGGCTACACCTTC. The encoded protein is CASSEGQETNYGYTF.

In its sample, this clonotype was seen a few times. The chain combines TRBV4-3 with TRBJ2-7; possibly TRBD1 or TRBD2 for D (5 bases each). The CDR3 runs 14 residues. Germline lookup yields CDR1 LGHNA and CDR2 YSLEER. Trimming shortened V by 0 bases and J by 7 bases, and 13 bases separated the two germline ends. The CDR3 loop reads CASSQDVREWEQYF. Here the CDR3 DNA reads TGCGCCAGCAGCCAAGATGTCAGGGAGTGGGAGCAGTACTTC.

The chain links TRBV11-3 to TRBJ2-7; 8 positions match TRBD1. Germline lookup yields CDR1 SGHNT and CDR2 YENEEA. The CDR3 spans 14 residues. The J segment lost 4 bases and the V segment lost 0 bases, leaving 2 bases of the junction unmatched. CDR3 amino acids: CASSLDQGAYEQYF. CDR3 nucleotide sequence: TGTGCCAGCAGCTTAGACCAGGGGGCGTACGAGCAGTACTTC.

This clonotype came up once. The chain couples TRBV7-9 to TRBJ1-1; D remains ambiguous. The CDR3 loop spans 11 amino acids. Trimming cost V 5 bases and J 7 bases, with 8 bases left between them. CDR1 and CDR2 (germline): SEHNR, FQNEAQ (reference sequence). The CDR3 loop reads CASSPRVEAFF. DNA for the CDR3: TGTGCCAGCAGCCCACGGGTTGAAGCTTTCTTT.

The chain couples TRBV29-1 to TRBJ2-5, with D possibly being TRBD2 (5 bases). The CDR3 runs to 13 residues. V lost 4 bases and J lost 2, with 11 bases in between. The germline gives CDR1 SQVTM, CDR2 ANQGSEA. CDR3 coding DNA: TGCAGCGTTGCGTGGGAGCGTCAAGAGACCCAGTACTTC. Translated, it gives CSVAWERQETQYF.

The chain couples TRBV7-9 to TRBJ2-3, with D uncertain. CDR1 and CDR2 (germline): SEHNR, FQNEAQ (reference sequence). The CDR3 sequence is 12 residues long. Trimming removed 7 bases at V and 6 bases at J, with 11 bases between. CDR3 DNA: TGTGCCAGCAACTTCGTCGATGATACGCAGTATTTT. Protein: CASNFVDDTQYF.

The chain joins TRBV3-1 to TRBJ2-1, with D possibly TRBD2 on 6 matching bases. Deletions cut 6 bases from V and 0 bases from J, with 12 bases between. CDR1 is LGHDT, CDR2 YNNKEL, per germline (reference sequence). The CDR3 covers 15 residues. The CDR3 sequence: CASRFAGSSYNEQFF. CDR3 coding DNA: TGTGCCAGCAGATTTGCGGGGAGCTCCTACAATGAGCAGTTCTTC.

The chain joins TRBV25-1 to TRBJ2-7, with 9 bases identical to TRBD1. The germline gives CDR1 MGHDK, CDR2 SYGVNS. This CDR3 is 15 amino acids long. The ends lost 4 bases at V and 2 bases at J; junction bases unmatched: 6. As DNA, the CDR3 is TGTGCCAGCAGTGGCGGGACAGGGAATCCCTACGAGCAGTACTTC. This gives the protein CASSGGTGNPYEQYF.

The V call is TRBV5-1, the J call TRBJ2-6; TRBD1 matches 10 bases. J was trimmed by 2 bases and V by 3 bases; bases with no gene match: 11. CDR1 and CDR2 from the germline V gene are SGHRS and YFSETQ. This CDR3 region has 19 residues. This CDR3 reads CASSSEGGQGTAGANVLTF. In nucleotides, the CDR3 is TGCGCCAGCAGCTCCGAGGGGGGACAGGGGACGGCTGGGGCCAACGTCCTGACTTTC.

The rearrangement uses TRBV29-1 and TRBJ2-1; tentatively, D is TRBD2 (6 bases). V shed 4 bases and J shed 3 bases, with 16 bases lying between them. This CDR3 is 15 amino acids long. Germline CDR1 and CDR2: SQVTM and ANQGSEA. Here the CDR3 reads CSVVSRAGLYNEQFF. For the CDR3, the DNA is TGCAGCGTTGTATCACGGGCGGGGCTCTACAATGAGCAGTTCTTC.

This sequence joins TRBV9 and TRBJ2-3; D might be TRBD2 (6 bases). The CDR3 covers 14 residues. Trimming removed 1 base at V and 4 bases at J, with 10 bases between. Germline V gene lookup returns CDR1 SGDLS and CDR2 YYNGEE. CDR3 sequence (DNA): TGTGCCAGCAGCGTAATCGGGAGAGCAGATACGCAGTATTTT. Encoded protein: CASSVIGRADTQYF.

A single count supports this clonotype. The chain combines TRBV9 with TRBJ2-3, with 9 positions matching TRBD1. The junction had 3 bases not matched to a gene; V was cut back by 3 bases and J by 1 base. CDR1 is SGDLS and CDR2 is YYNGEE in the germline V gene. The CDR3 contains 15 residues. CDR3 in DNA: TGTGCCAGCAGCGAACGGGACAGGGGCACAGATACGCAGTATTTT. This gives the protein CASSERDRGTDTQYF. Complete variable domain (other parts from reference TRBV9 and TRBJ2-3): DSGVTQTPKHLITATGQRVTLRCSPRSGDLSVYWYQQSLDQGLQFLIQYYNGEERAKGNILERFSAQQFPDLHSELNLSSLELGDSALYFCASSERDRGTDTQYFGPGTRLTVL.

This chain joins TRBV12-3 or TRBV12-4 and TRBJ2-7, with TRBD1 identical over 10 bases. Germline trimming cut 5 bases from V and 3 bases from J; bases unmatched to any gene: 16. The CDR3 has 18 residues. CDR3 sequence reads: CASSPEGTGDNGDYEQYF. CDR3 nucleotide sequence: TGTGCCAGCAGTCCTGAAGGGACAGGGGATAATGGGGACTACGAGCAGTACTTC.